A selection of T cell receptor beta chains follows, all from one sample in a study of cytomegalovirus exposure and HLA in healthy donors. The method was immunoSEQ multiplex PCR; TCRdb's version includes in-frame clones alone and lacks a portion of them. The sample comprises around 150,000 clones, 80% of which are singletons, and around 5% rests with the top ten. Sample: PBMCs. The receptors stem from a male donor in good health and CMV-seronegative. Each CDR3 is given with its conserved first and last residue. A D gene is named only where the DNA matches it firmly. Some rows mark clone size as missing; the rest say once, few, many or name a class of expanded clone.

j_gene: TRBJ2-2
len: 17
abundance: .
v_gene: TRBV4-1
d_gene: .
CDR3aa: CASSQGRRTSDTGELFF
CDR3nt: TGCGCCAGCAGCCAAGGGAGAAGAACATCGGACACCGGGGAGCTGTTTTTT

j_gene: TRBJ1-1
len: 13
abundance: .
v_gene: TRBV5-1
d_gene: .
CDR3aa: CASSLQDNTEAFF
CDR3nt: TGCGCCAGCAGCTTACAGGATAACACTGAAGCTTTCTTT

j_gene: TRBJ1-2
len: 16
abundance: .
v_gene: TRBV4-1
d_gene: .
CDR3aa: CASSPHGGLSNYGYTF
CDR3nt: TGCGCCAGCAGCCCGCACGGGGGATTAAGCAACTATGGCTACACCTTC

j_gene: TRBJ2-7
len: 14
abundance: .
v_gene: TRBV7-2
d_gene: TRBD1
CDR3aa: CASSWTGISYEQYF
CDR3nt: TGTGCCAGCAGCTGGACAGGGATCTCCTACGAGCAGTACTTC

j_gene: TRBJ1-3
len: 12
abundance: .
v_gene: TRBV27
d_gene: .
CDR3aa: CASSSPGNTIYF
CDR3nt: TGTGCCAGCTCCTCCCCGGGAAACACCATATATTTT

j_gene: TRBJ2-5
len: 14
abundance: once
v_gene: TRBV5-1
d_gene: .
CDR3aa: CASSLGAGGETQYF
CDR3nt: TGCGCCAGCAGCTTGGGGGCAGGGGGGGAGACCCAGTACTTC

j_gene: TRBJ2-7
len: 14
abundance: once
v_gene: TRBV5-6
d_gene: .
CDR3aa: CASRPGTTTYEQYF
CDR3nt: TGTGCCAGCAGACCCGGGACAACGACCTACGAGCAGTACTTC

j_gene: TRBJ2-1
len: 15
abundance: once
v_gene: TRBV2
d_gene: .
CDR3aa: CASSEEAPTYNEQFF
CDR3nt: TGTGCCAGCAGTGAGGAAGCGCCTACCTACAATGAGCAGTTCTTC

j_gene: TRBJ1-2
len: 12
abundance: .
v_gene: TRBV19
d_gene: .
CDR3aa: CASTPGDYGYTF
CDR3nt: TGTGCCAGTACCCCGGGGGACTATGGCTACACCTTC

j_gene: TRBJ1-1
len: 16
abundance: once
v_gene: TRBV5-1
d_gene: .
CDR3aa: CASSLGTGVLNTEAFF
CDR3nt: TGCGCCAGCAGCTTGGGTACAGGAGTACTGAACACTGAAGCTTTCTTT

j_gene: TRBJ2-5
len: 13
abundance: .
v_gene: TRBV9
d_gene: .
CDR3aa: CASSVDLLGTQYF
CDR3nt: TGTGCCAGCAGCGTCGACTTATTAGGGACCCAGTACTTC

j_gene: TRBJ1-2
len: 15
abundance: once
v_gene: TRBV4-3
d_gene: TRBD1
CDR3aa: CASSQDRGPHYGYTF
CDR3nt: TGCGCCAGCAGCCAGGACAGGGGGCCGCACTATGGCTACACCTTC

j_gene: TRBJ1-5
len: 14
abundance: few
v_gene: TRBV6-5
d_gene: .
CDR3aa: CASSYSNRGQPQHF
CDR3nt: TGTGCCAGCAGTTACTCGAATAGGGGTCAGCCCCAGCATTTT

j_gene: TRBJ1-6
len: 17
abundance: .
v_gene: TRBV5-1
d_gene: TRBD1
CDR3aa: CASSFDGPGTGHSPLHF
CDR3nt: TGCGCCAGCAGCTTCGATGGCCCCGGGACAGGACATTCACCCCTCCACTTT

j_gene: TRBJ2-6
len: 19
abundance: .
v_gene: TRBV7-9
d_gene: .
CDR3aa: CASSSPRGAPIAGANVLTF
CDR3nt: TGTGCCAGCAGCTCACCCCGGGGGGCACCGATAGCTGGGGCCAACGTCCTGACTTTC